The sequence of this TCR beta chain was determined in a study of CD8+CD57+ T cells in acquired aplastic anemia. Study at large: When averaged, DNA from sorted CD4+ and CD8+ cells came to around 3.1 ug.

For sequencing, patients were chosen who had shown expansion of CD8+CD57+ cells by flow cytometry. The template used for profiling TCR beta VDJ and CDR3 was genomic DNA. TCRdb redid the calling of the reads with MiXCR, one entry per CDR3 protein. The sample includes fewer than 300,000 distinct CDR3 sequences, 70% to 85% of them seen just once. The clonotype was recovered from a human donor with aplastic anemia. Input material: sorted CD4+, CD8+, or CD8+CD57+ T cells (not recorded which) from PBMCs.

CDR3 in DNA: TGTGCCAGCAGCCTTGAAGCGGGAGCGCAGTATTTT. Amino acid sequence: CASSLEAGAQYF. This chain links TRBV7-9 with TRBJ2-3; 8 bases match TRBD2. CDR1 is SEHNR and CDR2 is FQNEAQ in the germline V gene (reference sequence). V lost 5 bases, J lost 10 bases, and 5 bases stayed unmatched. The CDR3 is 12 amino acids.